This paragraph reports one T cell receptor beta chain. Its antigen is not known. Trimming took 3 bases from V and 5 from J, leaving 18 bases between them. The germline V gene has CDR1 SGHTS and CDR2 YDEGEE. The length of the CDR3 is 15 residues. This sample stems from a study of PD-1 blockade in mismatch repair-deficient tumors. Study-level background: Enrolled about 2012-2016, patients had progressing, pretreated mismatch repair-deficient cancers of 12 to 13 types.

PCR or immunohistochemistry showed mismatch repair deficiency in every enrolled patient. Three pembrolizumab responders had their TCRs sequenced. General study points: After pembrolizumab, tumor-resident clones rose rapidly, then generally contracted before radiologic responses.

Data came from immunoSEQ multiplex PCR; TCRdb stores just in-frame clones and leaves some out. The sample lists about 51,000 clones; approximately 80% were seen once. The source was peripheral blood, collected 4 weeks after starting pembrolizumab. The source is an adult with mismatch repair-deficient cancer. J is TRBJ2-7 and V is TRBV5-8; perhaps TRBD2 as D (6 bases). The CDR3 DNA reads TGTGCCAGCAGCTCCCTCGGGCTAGCGACCGACGAGCAGTACTTC. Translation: CASSSLGLATDEQYF.